The 25 T cell receptor beta chains below come from one sample, sequenced in a study of shared clonotypes between healthy human individuals. Assay: immunoSEQ multiplex PCR; the TCRdb copy retains only in-frame clones and omits some. The sample consists of about 2.3 million clones, over 85% of them appearing once. The sample taken for sequencing was naive CD4+ T cells from PBMCs. Subset denoted: CD45RA+ positively selected. The receptors originated from a man between 18 and 29 years old in good health. Some clones in this sample may be carry-over from other donors' samples.

This clone showed up just once. The chain has TRBV4-1 and TRBJ2-4; TRBD1 matches at 9 bases. Germline V gene sequence: CDR1 MGHRA, CDR2 YSYEKL. Germline trimming cut 2 bases from V and 0 bases from J; bases unmatched to any gene: 5. This CDR3 comprises 17 residues. The CDR3 DNA sequence: TGCGCCAGCAGCCAACCGGGACAGGGTCTAGCCAAAAACATTCAGTACTTC. Translating gives CASSQPGQGLAKNIQYF.

V is TRBV4-2 and J is TRBJ1-2, with TRBD1 matching 9 bases. The ends lost 0 bases at V and 6 bases at J; junction bases unmatched: 14. The length of the CDR3 is 18 residues. Looked up from germline, CDR1 is LGHNA and CDR2 is YNFKEQ. This chain's CDR3 is CASSQERSGQGTGNGYTF. The DNA of the CDR3 is TGTGCCAGCAGCCAAGAAAGATCAGGACAGGGGACTGGGAATGGCTACACCTTC.

The chain carries TRBV27 and TRBJ1-2, with D hard to call. The V gene lost 5 bases and the J gene lost 5 bases, with 21 bases spanning the gap. The CDR3 totals 16 residues. Germline V CDR1 and CDR2: MNHEY, SMNVEV (reference sequence). The CDR3 spells CASSRTNAGRWYGYTF. The CDR3, as DNA: TGTGCCAGCAGTCGAACCAACGCGGGCCGCTGGTATGGCTACACCTTC.

The genes are TRBV6-1 and TRBJ2-1; tentatively, D is TRBD1 (6 bases). CDR1 and CDR2 from the germline V gene are MNHNS and SASEGT. Trimming left V 6 bases short and J 16 bases short, with 19 bases between. The CDR3 is 12 amino acids. The CDR3 here is CASRTLSSGEFF. The DNA of the CDR3 is TGTGCCAGCAGGACCTTGTCGTCAGGGGAATTCTTC.

The gene calls are TRBV28 and TRBJ2-2; tentatively, D is TRBD1 (6 bases). The V and J ends lost 6 bases and 1 base respectively, with 9 bases between them. CDR3 length: 14 residues. Per germline, CDR1 MDHEN and CDR2 SYDVKM. The CDR3 protein is CASRGHLNTGELFF. DNA of the CDR3: TGTGCCAGCAGGGGACATTTGAACACCGGGGAGCTGTTTTTT.

The chain employs TRBV4-1 and TRBJ1-5; 7 bases are a match to TRBD1. In germline, CDR1 is MGHRA, CDR2 YSYEKL. V shed 2 bases and J 3 bases; nucleotides not matched to a gene: 7. The CDR3 runs to 16 residues. In nucleotides, the CDR3 is TGCGCCAGCAGCCAATATACAGGGGTCCCCAATCAGCCCCAGCATTTT. It encodes CASSQYTGVPNQPQHF.

This clone was seen only once. This rearrangement joins TRBV11-2 to TRBJ2-7; 7 bases fit TRBD1. CDR3 length equals 13 residues. Germline assignment: CDR1 SGHAT and CDR2 FQNNGV. V trimming: 7 bases; J trimming: 0 bases; junction bases outside the gene matches: 3. CDR3 coding DNA: TGTGCCAGCAACTCAGGGGGCTCCTACGAGCAGTACTTC. It yields the protein CASNSGGSYEQYF.

This chain links TRBV20-1 with TRBJ2-7; TRBD2 is a possible D gene (6 bases). Germline V lookup: CDR1 DFQATT, CDR2 SNEGSKA (reference sequence). This CDR3 has 11 amino acids. Trimming left V 8 bases short and J 0 bases short, with 8 bases between. CDR3 amino acids: CSSTSSYEQYF. DNA of the CDR3: TGCAGTTCGACTAGCTCCTACGAGCAGTACTTC.

The CDR3 bases are TGTGCCAGTAGCCCCCCACGACAGGGGGCAAGCAATCAGCCCCAGCATTTT. It specifies CASSPPRQGASNQPQHF. The rearrangement links TRBV19 to TRBJ1-5, with TRBD1 matching 10 bases. This CDR3 contains 17 residues. Trimming cost V 6 bases and J 1 base; bases outside gene matches: 9. Germline V lookup: CDR1 LNHDA, CDR2 SQIVND (reference sequence).

The genes are TRBV7-8 and TRBJ2-5; no clear D gene. From germline, CDR1 is SGHVS and CDR2 FQNEAQ. Between the trimmed V and J ends, which lost 5 bases and 2 bases, there was a span of 12 bases. The CDR3 spans 14 residues. Written as DNA, the CDR3 is TGTGCCAGCAGCCCCCTGGCTACTCAAGAGACCCAGTACTTC. Translated: CASSPLATQETQYF.

The genes are TRBV7-9 and TRBJ2-7, with TRBD1 matching over 9 bases. J gave up 5 bases and V 2 bases, and 4 bases lay outside the gene matches. CDR3 size: 14 residues. Per the germline V gene, CDR1 is SEHNR and CDR2 is FQNEAQ (reference sequence). This chain's CDR3 is CASSLWDRDHEQYF. The CDR3 DNA is TGTGCCAGCAGCTTATGGGACAGGGACCACGAGCAGTACTTC.

The chain couples TRBV28 to TRBJ1-5; the D is unclear. The CDR3 consists of 12 residues. CDR1 and CDR2 from the germline V gene are MDHEN and SYDVKM. The V and J ends lost 7 bases and 9 bases respectively, with 13 bases between them. The DNA of the CDR3 is TGTGCCAGCACCACTGCAGGACCGCCCCAGCATTTT. Translating gives CASTTAGPPQHF.

The chain combines TRBV28 with TRBJ2-7; perhaps D is TRBD1 or TRBD2 (5 bases each). Germline V gene sequence: CDR1 MDHEN, CDR2 SYDVKM. Between the trimmed V and J ends, which lost 3 bases and 5 bases, there was a span of 17 bases. This CDR3 is built from 15 residues. The CDR3 sequence: CASSFEGLGGDEQYF. DNA for the CDR3: TGTGCCAGCAGTTTCGAGGGCCTTGGGGGTGACGAGCAGTACTTC. The complete variable domain, with remaining parts taken from reference TRBV28 and TRBJ2-7, reads DVKVTQSSRYLVKRTGEKVFLECVQDMDHENMFWYRQDPGLGLRLIYFSYDVKMKEKGDIPEGYSVSREKKERFSLILESASTNQTSMYLCASSFEGLGGDEQYFGPGTRLTVT.

The chain has TRBV2 and TRBJ1-5; D is ambiguous. The CDR3 spans 12 residues. Germline loops: CDR1 SNHLY, CDR2 FYNNEI. The V gene lost 7 bases and the J gene lost 7 bases, with 11 bases spanning the gap. The chain's CDR3 is CASKLDGQPQHF. The CDR3, as DNA: TGTGCCAGCAAGTTAGATGGGCAGCCCCAGCATTTT.

V gene TRBV19 combines with J gene TRBJ2-7, with D perhaps being TRBD1 or TRBD2 (5 bases each). The V and J ends lost 4 bases and 0 bases respectively, with 13 bases between them. Germline V CDR1 and CDR2: LNHDA, SQIVND (reference sequence). This CDR3 is built from 15 residues. CDR3: CASSRGSLGSYEQYF. CDR3 DNA sequence: TGTGCCAGTAGTAGGGGGAGCTTGGGCTCCTACGAGCAGTACTTC.

For this clone: One end of the junction does not line up with germline, which may come from a read error. The chain recombines TRBV6-4 with TRBJ2-5; 12 nucleotides line up with TRBD2. The CDR3 runs to 12 residues. The germline gives CDR1 MRHNA, CDR2 SNTAGT. The DNA of the CDR3 is TGCGGACTAGCGGGATGCCAAGAGACCCAGTACTTC. This encodes CGLAGCQETQYF.

CDR3 amino acids: CASSLGGSGHNEQFF. The CDR3 DNA is TGTGCCAGCAGCTTAGGGGGTAGCGGGCACAATGAGCAGTTCTTC. The chain combines TRBV11-3 with TRBJ2-1; 7 nucleotides agree with TRBD2. Losses at the gene ends were 1 base for V and 5 bases for J; bases not matched to a gene: 5. The germline CDR1 and CDR2 sequences are SGHNT and YENEEA. This CDR3 is built from 15 residues.

The chain couples TRBV5-4 to TRBJ2-2; TRBD1 aligns across 8 bases. The CDR3 is 16 amino acids. The V gene end was trimmed by 4 bases and the J gene end by 5 bases; junction bases not matched to a gene: 10. CDR1 is SGHNT and CDR2 is YYREEE in the germline V gene (reference sequence). CDR3 sequence: CASSLPAGGPTGELFF. CDR3 in DNA: TGTGCCAGCAGCCTTCCGGCAGGGGGCCCTACCGGGGAGCTGTTTTTT.

This sequence joins TRBV6-1 and TRBJ1-3; 8 bases match TRBD1. The CDR3 loop spans 15 amino acids. The V gene end was trimmed by 6 bases and the J gene end by 2 bases; junction bases not matched to a gene: 6. CDR1 and CDR2 (germline): MNHNS, SASEGT. Here the CDR3 DNA reads TGTGCCAGCAGCCCACAGGGGGTCCCTGGAAACACCATATATTTT. Amino acids: CASSPQGVPGNTIYF.

The V gene is TRBV29-1, the J gene TRBJ2-5, with 11 nucleotides matching TRBD2. There are 14 residues in the CDR3. Per the germline V gene, CDR1 is SQVTM and CDR2 is ANQGSEA. After removal of 3 bases from V and 4 bases from J, the junction contained 4 bases not matched to a gene. In nucleotides, the CDR3 is TGCAGCGTTGATTTAGCGGGAGGGCGAGAGACCCAGTACTTC. Its translation: CSVDLAGGRETQYF.

The chain joins TRBV7-3 to TRBJ1-1; D is unresolved. CDR1 SGHTA and CDR2 FQGTGA come from the germline V gene. The V end was cut by 1 base, the J end by 7 bases, with 10 bases between. This CDR3 spans 13 amino acids. CDR3 bases: TGTGCCAGCAGCTTAAACCGGGAGAATGAAGCTTTCTTT. It translates to CASSLNRENEAFF.

The count of this clone is one. The chain uses TRBV7-9 and TRBJ2-7, with TRBD2 identical over 11 bases. CDR3 length: 13 amino acids. J gave up 7 bases and V 3 bases, and 2 bases lay outside the gene matches. The germline gives CDR1 SEHNR, CDR2 FQNEAQ (reference sequence). DNA for the CDR3: TGTGCCAGCAGCTTGACTAGCGGGGTTGAGCAGTACTTC. Encoded protein: CASSLTSGVEQYF. The complete variable domain, with remaining parts taken from reference TRBV7-9 and TRBJ2-7, reads DTGVSQNPRHKITKRGQNVTFRCDPISEHNRLYWYRQTLGQGPEFLTYFQNEAQLEKSRLLSDRFSAERPKGSFSTLEIQRTEQGDSAMYLCASSLTSGVEQYFGPGTRLTVT.

The chain is built from TRBV6-5 and TRBJ1-2, with a weak D call TRBD1 (6 bases). Trimming stripped 6 bases from V and 4 bases from J, with 15 bases between. The CDR3 is 14 amino acids. The germline V gene has CDR1 MNHEY and CDR2 SVGAGI. The CDR3 DNA follows: TGTGCCAGCAGCCCCTCACAGGGAACCTATGGCTACACCTTC. This sequence encodes CASSPSQGTYGYTF.

As regards this clone: The sample has other DNA sequences that encode this CDR3 too. CDR3 bases: TGTGCCAGTAGTATTGGACAGGGAGAGACCCAGTACTTC. Amino acid sequence: CASSIGQGETQYF. The chain recombines TRBV19 with TRBJ2-5, with 8 bases matching TRBD1. This CDR3 is 13 amino acids long. The V segment lost 3 bases and the J segment 4 bases; nucleotides outside the gene matches: 1. Germline CDR1 reads LNHDA; CDR2 reads SQIVND (reference sequence).

Concerning this clone itself: Other DNA sequences in the same sample also yield this CDR3. The rearrangement links TRBV5-1 to TRBJ2-5, with D possibly matching TRBD1 (6 bases). Germline CDR1 SGHRS, CDR2 YFSETQ. Trimming stripped 0 bases from V and 5 bases from J, with 11 bases between. The CDR3 spans 14 residues. CDR3 sequence reads: CASSLDRARETQYF. DNA for the CDR3: TGCGCCAGCAGCTTGGACAGGGCGAGGGAGACCCAGTACTTC.